This TCR beta chain was identified in a study of blood T cell repertoires in COVID-19. Turning to the study itself: Some COVID-19 samples were acute and others convalescent; all came from the United States, Italy and Spain. Nucleic acid was either cDNA or gDNA, and it came from T cells, B-cell-depleted T cells, or PBMCs.

Source study methods: Scientists estimated how many nucleated cells there were by amplifying reference gene primers. Sequenced by immunoSEQ multiplex PCR; TCRdb stores in-frame clones only, minus some. V and J calls and clone size are given by that table; D and trimming were obtained from the DNA. The sample yields 51,000 or so clones, approximately 90% seen once. Looked up from germline, CDR1 is ENHRY and CDR2 is SYGVKD. The CDR3 is made up of 14 amino acids. V dropped 6 bases and J dropped 4; count of bases not matched to a gene: 6. The TCR was taken from a man aged 80 or over with acute or convalescent COVID-19. V usage is TRBV10-3 and J usage is TRBJ1-3; 7 bases are a match to TRBD1. Material: peripheral blood. This CDR3 is CAIRGGAEGNTIYF. The CDR3 bases are TGTGCCATCAGAGGGGGCGCGGAAGGAAACACCATATATTTT.